Shown below are 6 T cell receptor beta chains from a single sample sequenced in a study of cytomegalovirus exposure and HLA in healthy donors. Both 60 Vbeta primers and 13 Jbeta primers went into the PCR. Here immunoSEQ multiplex PCR was the method, and the copy in TCRdb shows in-frame clones only, minus some. The sample holds 150,000 to 200,000 clones, roughly 83% seen once. The sequenced sample consisted of PBMCs. These receptors were collected from a boy aged 2 to 10 in good health and CMV-seronegative.

The chain employs TRBV15 and TRBJ1-2; 10 nucleotides align to TRBD1. Germline CDR1 and CDR2: LNHNV and YYDKDF (reference sequence). The CDR3 runs 15 residues. With 3 bases clipped from V and 4 bases from J, the junction kept 5 bases outside the gene matches. The CDR3 bases are TGTGCCACCAGCAGGCGACAGGGGGCGAGCTATGGCTACACCTTC. It encodes CATSRRQGASYGYTF.

The chain carries TRBV11-2 and TRBJ2-3; 7 bases match TRBD2. The CDR3 has 17 amino acids. Germline V gives CDR1 SGHAT, CDR2 FQNNGV. V lost 7 bases, J lost 1 base, and 14 bases stayed unmatched. CDR3 bases: TGTGCCAGCACCCTCTGTGGGGAGCGGGGCTGCACAGATACGCAGTATTTT. This codes for CASTLCGERGCTDTQYF.

The V call is TRBV11-2, the J call TRBJ1-1, with TRBD1 matching over 12 bases. V gave up 2 bases and J gave up 4 bases; unmatched junction bases: 11. Looked up from germline, CDR1 is SGHAT and CDR2 is FQNNGV. The CDR3 has 18 amino acids. The chain's CDR3 is CASSLSPGQGARRTEAFF. CDR3 bases: TGTGCCAGCAGCTTATCCCCGGGACAGGGGGCGCGGCGCACTGAAGCTTTCTTT. The variable domain in full, completed from reference TRBV11-2 and TRBJ1-1, reads EAGVAQSPRYKIIEKRQSVAFWCNPISGHATLYWYQQILGQGPKLLIQFQNNGVVDDSQLPKDRFSAERLKGVDSTLKIQPAKLEDSAVYLCASSLSPGQGARRTEAFFGQGTRLTVV.

This clone was seen a handful of times. This chain joins TRBV18 and TRBJ2-1; a weak D match, TRBD2 (6 bases). The CDR3 is 14 amino acids. The ends were cut back, 2 bases at V and 4 bases at J, with 9 bases in the middle. Germline V gives CDR1 KGHSH, CDR2 LQKENI. The CDR3 DNA follows: TGTGCCAGCTCACCAAAGGCGGGATACAATGAGCAGTTCTTC. It is translated as CASSPKAGYNEQFF.

The chain is built from TRBV30 and TRBJ1-5; 9 bases map to TRBD1. With V trimmed by 1 base and J by 1 base, 8 bases remained unmatched. CDR3 size: 17 residues. CDR1 and CDR2 (germline): GTSNPN, SVGIG (reference sequence). Here the CDR3 reads CAWSDSRGQGSNQPQHF. The CDR3 DNA sequence: TGTGCCTGGAGTGATTCCCGCGGACAGGGGAGCAATCAGCCCCAGCATTTT.

The chain recombines TRBV5-1 with TRBJ2-1; weak D call: TRBD2 (7 bases). V was cut by 5 bases and J by 5 bases, with 26 bases left in between. This CDR3 comprises 18 residues. The germline V gene has CDR1 SGHRS and CDR2 YFSETQ. CDR3 sequence (DNA): TGCGCCAGCAGAAGGATCCCCCCAGCGGGACAAGAGGACAATGAGCAGTTCTTC. It yields the protein CASRRIPPAGQEDNEQFF.